This TCR beta chain was sequenced during a study of blood T cells in healthy people across ages. Study-level background: Capture via template switching afforded approximately one barcoded beta molecule per two T cells.

The authors ran a second PCR of 7 to 11 cycles using a sample-barcoded 5' primer and a J-beta primer mix. TCRdb processed the 5' RACE reads anew with MiXCR; each CDR3 protein has one entry. The sample lists 730,000 or so distinct CDR3 sequences, 43% seen once, with about 20% in the top ten. Study conclusions and caveats: The diversity estimates, figures obtained from one million T cells, were considered underestimates.

V was cut by 0 bases and J by 8 bases, with 7 bases left in between. The germline gives CDR1 LGHNA, CDR2 YNFKEQ. CDR3 length: 12 amino acids. Comments on this clonotype: Its antigen is undetermined.

The clonotype comes from an older woman in good health. This chain joins TRBV4-2 and TRBJ1-2; no firm D call. Sequenced: blood. CDR3 sequence: CASSQDGRGYTF. CDR3 coding DNA: TGTGCCAGCAGCCAAGACGGGCGAGGCTACACCTTC.